This T cell receptor (beta chain) came from a study of blood T cell repertoires in COVID-19. Overall study context: Spain, Italy and the United States supplied samples that represented acute and convalescent COVID-19. T cells, B-cell-depleted T cells, or PBMCs provided the cDNA or gDNA that served as material.

This clone has only one observation. Germline CDR1 is LGHNA and CDR2 is YNFKEQ. Deletions cut 0 bases from V and 0 bases from J, with 16 bases between. This CDR3 has 18 residues. Individuals aged about 18 to 89 years were recruited from fewer than 25 US areas. Method: immunoSEQ multiplex PCR; TCRdb's copy keeps in-frame clones and lacks some. The repertoire holds around 340,000 clones, with 65% to 90% as singletons. The genes are TRBV4-2 and TRBJ2-3, with D tentatively TRBD2 (6 bases). The sample consisted of PBMCs or T cells enriched from blood (not recorded which). This TCR derives from a woman aged 40 to 50 with acute COVID-19. The CDR3 sequence is CASSQDSAGSGSTDTQYF. In DNA, the CDR3 is TGTGCCAGCAGCCAAGATTCGGCTGGCAGCGGGAGCACAGATACGCAGTATTTT.